The 32 T cell receptor beta chains below come from one sample, sequenced in a study of a mutant IDH1 vaccine in newly diagnosed glioma. TCRdb's copy holds only in-frame clones and misses some; the assay was immunoSEQ multiplex PCR. The repertoire holds 52,000 or so clones, less than 85% seen once, with 3% to 3.5% in the top ten. What these receptors recognize is not known. As to time point: week 5, during vaccination. Every vaccine dose comprised 300 ug of mutant IDH1 20-mer peptide plus topical imiquimod. Sequenced here: PBMCs, sampled from a glioma patient whose treatment included an IDH1 peptide vaccine. The receptors come from a woman aged 18-35 years with glioma. Some clones in this sample may be carry-over from other donors' samples.

The V and J genes are TRBV9 and TRBJ2-2, with TRBD2 matching 7 bases. Germline values: CDR1 SGDLS, CDR2 YYNGEE. CDR3 length: 17 residues. The ends lost 1 base at V and 6 bases at J; junction bases unmatched: 12. CDR3 sequence reads: CASSVRWSGGDPGELFF. The CDR3 DNA sequence: TGTGCCAGCAGCGTACGGTGGAGTGGGGGGGATCCCGGGGAGCTGTTTTTT.

This rearrangement joins TRBV7-2 to TRBJ2-1, with 8 bases lining up with TRBD2. CDR1 is SGHTA and CDR2 is FQGNSA in the germline V gene. This CDR3 is built from 17 residues. The V and J ends lost 5 bases and 4 bases, in that order; junction bases with no gene match: 13. The CDR3 here is CASSPLGAGDSYNEQFF. CDR3 sequence (DNA): TGTGCCAGCAGCCCGCTGGGAGCGGGGGATAGTTACAATGAGCAGTTCTTC.

The rearrangement uses TRBV25-1 and TRBJ1-2; 11 bases align to TRBD1. Germline V CDR1 and CDR2: MGHDK, SYGVNS. The CDR3 has 16 residues. J lost 6 bases, V lost 5 bases, and 11 bases had no gene match. CDR3 loop: CASSLPGQGGRDGYTF. The DNA of the CDR3 is TGTGCCAGCAGTTTACCGGGACAGGGGGGGCGGGATGGCTACACCTTC.

V usage is TRBV5-1 and J usage is TRBJ1-4, with D uncertain. Germline lookup yields CDR1 SGHRS and CDR2 YFSETQ. With 0 bases removed from V and 5 bases from J, the gap between germline ends came to 8 bases. This CDR3 region has 14 residues. DNA of the CDR3: TGCGCCAGCAGCTTGGGTTTTCTGAATGAAAAACTGTTTTTT. Encoded protein: CASSLGFLNEKLFF. Full variable domain (outside the CDR3, taken from reference TRBV5-1 and TRBJ1-4): KAGVTQTPRYLIKTRGQQVTLSCSPISGHRSVSWYQQTPGQGLQFLFEYFSETQRNKGNFPGRFSGRQFSNSRSEMNVSTLELGDSALYLCASSLGFLNEKLFFGSGTQLSVL.

The CDR3 nucleotides are TGTGCCAGCCGCCCTGGAAAGGGCAGTGGGTACGAGCAGTACTTC. This gives the protein CASRPGKGSGYEQYF. This chain connects TRBV19 to TRBJ2-7; D is undetermined. CDR1 and CDR2 (germline): LNHDA, SQIVND (reference sequence). Trimming removed 9 bases at V and 4 bases at J, with 22 bases between. The CDR3 spans 15 residues.

The CDR3 here is CASSYSPGRTGQPQHF. Written as DNA, the CDR3 is TGTGCCAGCAGTTACTCCCCAGGGCGAACCGGTCAGCCCCAGCATTTT. The chain combines TRBV6-7 with TRBJ1-5; a weak D match, TRBD1 (5 bases). TRBV6-7 is designated an ORF whose function remains uncertain. V lost 0 bases, J lost 6 bases, and 15 bases lay in between. This CDR3 is built from 16 residues.

This chain connects TRBV9 to TRBJ1-5; D may be TRBD1 (5 bases). The CDR3 is made up of 14 amino acids. V was trimmed by 0 bases and J by 5 bases, leaving 9 bases between them. Germline V gene data show CDR1 as SGDLS and CDR2 as YYNGEE. As DNA, the CDR3 is TGTGCCAGCAGCGTAGAAGAAGGGGATCAGCCCCAGCATTTT. Translating it yields CASSVEEGDQPQHF.

This clone was recorded only once. V is TRBV29-1 and J is TRBJ2-5; weak D call: TRBD2 (6 bases). Germline V gives CDR1 SQVTM, CDR2 ANQGSEA. V lost 8 bases, J lost 5 bases, and 15 bases lay in between. The CDR3 totals 12 residues. In DNA form, the CDR3 reads TGCAGCATCCGTGTGGGGGGTGAGACCCAGTACTTC. It yields the protein CSIRVGGETQYF.

The V and J genes are TRBV7-3 and TRBJ1-2; D is possibly TRBD1 (5 bases). The CDR3 consists of 13 residues. Germline-derived CDR1 and CDR2 are SGHTA and FQGTGA. The V and J ends lost 2 bases and 6 bases respectively, with 10 bases between them. CDR3 loop: CASSLGPGNGYTF. Here the CDR3 DNA reads TGTGCCAGCAGCTTAGGACCAGGGAATGGCTACACCTTC.

This clone was counted once. The chain is built from TRBV5-1 and TRBJ1-1; 7 bases map to TRBD1. There are 15 residues in the CDR3. The J segment lost 3 bases and the V segment lost 3 bases, leaving 8 bases of the junction unmatched. Looked up from germline, CDR1 is SGHRS and CDR2 is YFSETQ. The CDR3 sequence: CASSYSGGYDTEAFF. The CDR3, as DNA: TGCGCCAGCAGCTATTCAGGGGGTTATGACACTGAAGCTTTCTTT.

Written as DNA, the CDR3 is TGTGCCTGGAGTTCCCTACACCCTTCGGGGGAGCTGTTTTTT. Translation: CAWSSLHPSGELFF. This chain links TRBV30 with TRBJ2-2; D gene uncertain. Trimming removed 2 bases at V and 8 bases at J, with 15 bases between. Germline CDR1 reads GTSNPN; CDR2 reads SVGIG (reference sequence). The CDR3 sequence is 14 residues long.

This clone has only a few counts. The chain links TRBV2 to TRBJ1-1, with unresolved D. The CDR3 runs to 13 residues. The germline gives CDR1 SNHLY, CDR2 FYNNEI. V lost 7 bases to trimming and J lost 1 base, with 10 bases between them. CDR3 sequence (DNA): TGTGCCAGCAACAGAGACGGGAACACTGAAGCTTTCTTT. This gives the protein CASNRDGNTEAFF.

The J gene is TRBJ2-7, the V gene TRBV6-1; possibly TRBD2 for D (5 bases). Trimming took off 4 bases at V and 5 bases at J, with 15 bases between the two ends. There are 14 residues in the CDR3. CDR1 MNHNS and CDR2 SASEGT come from the germline V gene. The CDR3 sequence: CASSGGQYWDEQYF. DNA of the CDR3: TGTGCCAGCAGTGGAGGGCAGTACTGGGACGAGCAGTACTTC.

V usage is TRBV2 and J usage is TRBJ1-5; D gene ambiguous. The CDR3 has 15 residues. Germline V gives CDR1 SNHLY, CDR2 FYNNEI. The V and J ends lost 4 bases and 1 base respectively, with 11 bases between them. The CDR3 DNA reads TGTGCCAGCAGTGCGGAGGGCGCGAGCAATCAGCCCCAGCATTTT. Amino acids: CASSAEGASNQPQHF.

This clone was observed a few times. CDR3 sequence: CASSDGGGGAYNEQFF. CDR3 coding DNA: TGTGCCAGCAGTGACGGGGGCGGGGGGGCGTACAATGAGCAGTTCTTC. V usage is TRBV6-4 and J usage is TRBJ2-1, with TRBD2 matching over 9 bases. V lost 2 bases to trimming and J lost 4 bases; unmatched junction nucleotides: 6. Germline V gives CDR1 MRHNA, CDR2 SNTAGT. The CDR3 is 16 amino acids.

The V gene is TRBV27, the J gene TRBJ2-7, with 10 positions matching TRBD2. CDR1 and CDR2 (germline): MNHEY, SMNVEV (reference sequence). The CDR3 is 14 amino acids. The trim removed 6 bases at V and 3 bases at J, leaving 5 bases unmatched. Here the CDR3 reads CASSWTSGVYEQYF. In DNA, the CDR3 is TGTGCCAGCAGCTGGACTAGCGGCGTCTACGAGCAGTACTTC.

V and J are TRBV2 and TRBJ2-7; the D is unclear. The CDR3 spans 14 residues. Germline assignment: CDR1 SNHLY and CDR2 FYNNEI. V dropped 3 bases and J dropped 3 bases, with 12 bases sitting between them. The CDR3 is CASSDTRHLYEQYF. In DNA form, the CDR3 reads TGTGCCAGCAGTGACACGAGACACCTCTACGAGCAGTACTTC.

The gene calls are TRBV4-3 and TRBJ1-1; D is possibly TRBD1 (5 bases). Germline-derived CDR1 and CDR2 are LGHNA and YSLEER. The V end was cut by 1 base, the J end by 4 bases, with 13 bases between. This CDR3 is built from 15 residues. The CDR3 DNA reads as TGCGCCAGCAGCCAAGTAATTCAGGGTTTCACTGAAGCTTTCTTT. This gives the protein CASSQVIQGFTEAFF.

The chain is built from TRBV19 and TRBJ2-7; the match to TRBD1 covers 10 bases. Trimming at V came to 3 bases and at J to 13 bases, leaving 9 bases not matched to a gene. Germline V lookup: CDR1 LNHDA, CDR2 SQIVND (reference sequence). The CDR3 is made up of 13 amino acids. The CDR3 DNA sequence: TGTGCCAGTAGTATCCCCGGGACAGGGGTTAAATACTTC. Translating gives CASSIPGTGVKYF.

The chain is built from TRBV6-5 and TRBJ2-2; D is unclear. The CDR3 has 14 amino acids. Germline V lookup: CDR1 MNHEY, CDR2 SVGAGI. The ends were cut back, 0 bases at V and 2 bases at J, with 4 bases in the middle. CDR3 in DNA: TGTGCCAGCAGTTACTCTGAAAACACCGGGGAGCTGTTTTTT. Its translation is CASSYSENTGELFF.

This chain connects TRBV4-3 to TRBJ2-3, with 12 positions matching TRBD2. After removal of 0 bases from V and 1 base from J, the junction contained 8 bases not matched to a gene. CDR3 length: 19 amino acids. In germline, CDR1 is LGHNA, CDR2 YSLEER. The CDR3 is CASSQDLASGRGGTDTQYF. In DNA, the CDR3 is TGCGCCAGCAGCCAAGATCTTGCTAGCGGGAGGGGCGGCACAGATACGCAGTATTTT.

The CDR3 DNA follows: TGTGCCAGTAGTCCAACGGACAGTTGGGGGGAGACCCAGTACTTC. It yields the protein CASSPTDSWGETQYF. The chain carries TRBV19 and TRBJ2-5; D perhaps matches TRBD1 (6 bases). The germline gives CDR1 LNHDA, CDR2 SQIVND (reference sequence). This CDR3 has 15 residues. The ends were cut back, 5 bases at V and 5 bases at J, with 18 bases in the middle.

In this sample, this clone turned up once. This rearrangement joins TRBV2 to TRBJ2-5; D gene unclear. The length of the CDR3 is 13 residues. CDR1 and CDR2 (germline): SNHLY, FYNNEI. Trimming removed 5 bases from V and 5 bases from J, with 12 bases in between. The CDR3 DNA reads as TGTGCCAGCAGTAGGGCTCAAAGGGAGACCCAGTACTTC. Encoded protein: CASSRAQRETQYF.

The chain combines TRBV9 with TRBJ1-5; weak D call: TRBD1 (5 bases). V lost 3 bases, J lost 2 bases, and 9 bases lay in between. The germline CDR1 and CDR2 sequences are SGDLS and YYNGEE. This CDR3 contains 14 residues. The CDR3 DNA sequence: TGTGCCAGCAGCGCAGGGTGGCGCAATCAGCCCCAGCATTTT. Its translation is CASSAGWRNQPQHF. Full variable domain (rest looked up from reference TRBV9 and TRBJ1-5): DSGVTQTPKHLITATGQRVTLRCSPRSGDLSVYWYQQSLDQGLQFLIQYYNGEERAKGNILERFSAQQFPDLHSELNLSSLELGDSALYFCASSAGWRNQPQHFGDGTRLSIL.

This chain joins TRBV2 and TRBJ1-3, with TRBD1 as a possible D gene (5 bases). CDR1 is SNHLY and CDR2 is FYNNEI in the germline V gene. This CDR3 is 14 amino acids long. V was clipped by 6 bases and J by 4 bases, with 13 bases between them. CDR3 amino acids: CASRADNAGNTIYF. CDR3 DNA: TGTGCCAGCAGGGCGGACAACGCCGGAAACACCATATATTTT.

V and J are TRBV5-4 and TRBJ1-1, with D uncertain. In germline, CDR1 is SGHNT, CDR2 YYREEE (reference sequence). V was pared by 0 bases and J by 1 base, with 7 bases between. This CDR3 is built from 14 residues. CDR3 in amino acids: CASSLESGNTEAFF. The CDR3 DNA is TGTGCCAGCAGCTTGGAATCGGGGAACACTGAAGCTTTCTTT.

This chain joins TRBV6-6 and TRBJ2-7; D may be TRBD2 (6 bases). Germline loops: CDR1 MNHNY, CDR2 SVGAGI (reference sequence). There are 15 residues in the CDR3. V was shortened by 5 bases and J by 0 bases, with 14 bases between the two germline ends. CDR3 DNA: TGTGCCAGCAGTAATCTAGCGCTGAGCTCCTACGAGCAGTACTTC. Protein product: CASSNLALSSYEQYF.

The gene calls are TRBV7-9 and TRBJ1-1, with D uncertain. V lost 3 bases and J lost 0, with 8 bases in between. This CDR3 has 14 amino acids. Germline V CDR1 and CDR2: SEHNR, FQNEAQ (reference sequence). CDR3 DNA: TGTGCCAGCAGCTTCGGTTTCCTGAACACTGAAGCTTTCTTT. It is translated as CASSFGFLNTEAFF.

V usage is TRBV10-3 and J usage is TRBJ2-2, with D unresolved. Between the trimmed V and J ends, which lost 0 bases and 6 bases, there was a span of 14 bases. CDR1 is ENHRY and CDR2 is SYGVKD in the germline V gene. This CDR3 has 16 residues. CDR3 sequence: CAISESSIDRAGELFF. The CDR3 DNA reads as TGTGCCATCAGTGAGTCGAGCATCGACCGGGCCGGGGAGCTGTTTTTT.

As regards this clone: One end of the junction varies from germline; a read error may be responsible. V is TRBV7-7 and J is TRBJ2-1; D not certain. Germline V CDR1 and CDR2: SSHAT, FNYEAQ (reference sequence). The length of the CDR3 is 16 residues. This chain's CDR3 is CASSLFALWSYNEQFF. The DNA of the CDR3 is TGTGCTAGCAGCTTATTTGCTCTTTGGTCCTACAATGAGCAGTTCTTC.

The V gene is TRBV18, the J gene TRBJ1-2; perhaps TRBD1 as D (5 bases). Germline CDR1 and CDR2: KGHSH and LQKENI. This CDR3 is 14 amino acids long. Trimming shortened V by 1 base and J by 4 bases, and 10 bases separated the two germline ends. The CDR3 region has the DNA TGTGCCAGCTCACCACAGGCAGGGCTCTATGGCTACACCTTC. Translated: CASSPQAGLYGYTF.

This clone was seen only a few times. The genes are TRBV5-6 and TRBJ1-5; D might be TRBD1 (6 bases). Germline CDR1 reads SGHDT; CDR2 reads YYEEEE. Trimming took 4 bases from V and 4 from J, leaving 9 bases between them. The CDR3 contains 13 residues. For the CDR3, the DNA is TGTGCCAGCAGCAGAACAGGGAATCAGCCCCAGCATTTT. It encodes CASSRTGNQPQHF.